The 6 T cell receptor beta chains below were found in one sample sequenced in a study of blood T cell repertoires in COVID-19. The protocol was immunoSEQ multiplex PCR, while the TCRdb copy is restricted to in-frame clones and leaves out a portion. In the table there are roughly 300,000 clones, 85% of which are singletons. Source material: PBMCs or T cells enriched from blood (not recorded which). These receptors originate from a woman between 45 and 65 years old who had recovered from COVID-19.

This clone was picked up a small number of times. The V and J genes are TRBV10-2 and TRBJ2-1; D unresolved. The CDR3 contains 15 residues. The V gene's germline CDR1 is WSHSY and CDR2 SAAADI. Trimming cost V 6 bases and J 0 bases, with 12 bases left between them. CDR3 in amino acids: CASRISRSSYNEQFF. CDR3 nucleotide sequence: TGCGCCAGCAGGATTAGCCGAAGCTCCTACAATGAGCAGTTCTTC.

The rearrangement uses TRBV15 and TRBJ2-1; the match to TRBD2 covers 9 bases. Trimming cost V 1 base and J 6 bases; bases outside gene matches: 7. Germline V gives CDR1 LNHNV, CDR2 YYDKDF (reference sequence). The CDR3 is made up of 16 amino acids. The CDR3: CATSRGRLAGTNEQFF. The CDR3 DNA sequence: TGTGCCACCAGCAGAGGGCGGCTAGCGGGGACCAATGAGCAGTTCTTC.

The chain employs TRBV2 and TRBJ1-6; a weak D match, TRBD1 (5 bases). Germline CDR1 SNHLY, CDR2 FYNNEI. The length of the CDR3 is 17 residues. V lost 2 bases and J lost 9, with 20 bases in between. The chain's CDR3 is CASSENLFGGGISPLHF. The CDR3 DNA reads as TGTGCCAGCAGTGAAAACTTATTCGGGGGGGGAATTTCACCCCTCCACTTT. Based on the CDR3 plus reference TRBV2 and TRBJ1-6, the full variable domain is EPEVTQTPSHQVTQMGQEVILRCVPISNHLYFYWYRQILGQKVEFLVSFYNNEISEKSEIFDDQFSVERPDGSNFTLKIRSTKLEDSAMYFCASSENLFGGGISPLHFGNGTRLTVT.

V gene TRBV28 combines with J gene TRBJ1-5; 9 nucleotides agree with TRBD1. This CDR3 is 17 amino acids long. With V trimmed by 5 bases and J by 7 bases, 15 bases remained unmatched. CDR1 is MDHEN, CDR2 SYDVKM, per germline. The CDR3 DNA reads TGTGCCAGCAGTACCTCAGCCAGGACAGGGGACGGACAGCCCCAGCATTTT. The encoded protein is CASSTSARTGDGQPQHF.

Only a few counts were recorded for this clone. V and J are TRBV5-1 and TRBJ2-2, with D possibly matching TRBD2 (7 bases). Germline CDR1 reads SGHRS; CDR2 reads YFSETQ. Trimming left V 0 bases short and J 5 bases short, with 17 bases between. The CDR3 is made up of 17 amino acids. The CDR3 nucleotides read TGCGCCAGCAGCTTGGTGTTCCAGGGAGGGGGAACCGGGGAGCTGTTTTTT. It is translated as CASSLVFQGGGTGELFF.

The rearrangement joins TRBV12-3 or TRBV12-4 to TRBJ1-1; D remains unclear. The CDR3 extends over 12 amino acids. Trimming left V 6 bases short and J 4 bases short, with 9 bases between. The CDR3 DNA follows: TGTGCCAGCAGGCCCTCGGGCACTGAAGCTTTCTTT. This sequence encodes CASRPSGTEAFF.